Reported below is one TCR beta chain. Antigen: not known. This entry belongs to a study of T cell repertoires in cytomegalovirus infection. Unmatched junction bases numbered 5, after V lost 6 bases and J lost 0 bases. Germline V lookup: CDR1 DFQATT, CDR2 SNEGSKA (reference sequence). The CDR3 runs to 14 residues. TCRdb analysed the reads with MiXCR anew, one entry per CDR3 protein. The data show a few hundred thousand distinct CDR3 sequences, with roughly 34% seen just once and roughly 17% held by the top ten. The origin of this receptor is a human donor in good health (CMV status not recorded). Some clones in this sample may be carry-over from other donors' samples. This material consisted of cultured PBMCs, taken from culture after CMV antigen stimulation. This chain uses TRBV20-1 with TRBJ2-1, with 7 bases lining up with TRBD1. The DNA for the CDR3 is TGCAGTGCCCAGGACAGGAGCTCCTACAATGAGCAGTTCTTC. Amino acids: CSAQDRSSYNEQFF.